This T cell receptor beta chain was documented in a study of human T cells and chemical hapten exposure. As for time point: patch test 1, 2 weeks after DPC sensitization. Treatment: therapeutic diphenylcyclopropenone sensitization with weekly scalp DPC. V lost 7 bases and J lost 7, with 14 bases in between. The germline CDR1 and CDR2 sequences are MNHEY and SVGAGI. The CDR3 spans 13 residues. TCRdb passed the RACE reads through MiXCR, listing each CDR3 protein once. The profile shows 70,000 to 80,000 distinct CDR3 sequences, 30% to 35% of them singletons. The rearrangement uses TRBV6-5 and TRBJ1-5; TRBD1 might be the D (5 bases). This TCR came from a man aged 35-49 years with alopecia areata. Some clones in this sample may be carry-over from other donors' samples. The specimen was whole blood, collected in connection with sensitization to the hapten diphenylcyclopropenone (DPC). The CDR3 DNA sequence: TGTGCCAGCAACCAGGGTTCAGGACAGCCCCAGCATTTT. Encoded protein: CASNQGSGQPQHF.